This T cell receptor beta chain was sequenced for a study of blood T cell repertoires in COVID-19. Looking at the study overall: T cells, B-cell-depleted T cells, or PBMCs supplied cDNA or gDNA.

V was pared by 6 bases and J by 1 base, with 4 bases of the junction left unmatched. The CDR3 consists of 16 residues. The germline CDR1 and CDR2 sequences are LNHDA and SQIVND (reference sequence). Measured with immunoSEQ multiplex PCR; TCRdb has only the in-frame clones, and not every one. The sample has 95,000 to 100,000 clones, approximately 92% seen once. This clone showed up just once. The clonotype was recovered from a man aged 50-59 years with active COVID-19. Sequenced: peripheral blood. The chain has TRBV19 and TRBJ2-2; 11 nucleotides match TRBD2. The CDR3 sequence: CASRGGLAVNTGELFF. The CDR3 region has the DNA TGTGCCAGTAGAGGGGGACTAGCGGTGAACACCGGGGAGCTGTTTTTT.